This T cell receptor beta chain was recovered during a study of early T cells in non-severe SARS-CoV-2 infection. The length of the CDR3 is 13 residues. V lost 4 bases and J 2 bases, leaving 11 bases between the germline ends. Germline V gene sequence: CDR1 DFQATT, CDR2 SNEGSKA (reference sequence). In TCRdb, the 5' RACE reads were re-called with MiXCR into one record per CDR3 protein. The top ten hold 3% to 4.5% of the sample, which has 120,000 or so distinct CDR3 sequences, 10% to 15% seen once. This sequence was found in an adult who was a healthcare worker with PCR-confirmed SARS-CoV-2 infection or an uninfected control (not recorded which). The sample here was whole blood, taken at baseline. This chain joins TRBV20-1 and TRBJ2-5; D gene uncertain. The chain's CDR3 is CSAIGRSQETQYF. CDR3 DNA: TGCAGTGCTATTGGTAGATCTCAAGAGACCCAGTACTTC.